The 32 T cell receptor beta chains given below trace back to one sample, sequenced in a study of immune cell composition in non-small cell lung cancer. Data came from immunoSEQ multiplex PCR; TCRdb stores just in-frame clones and leaves some out. The profile covers about 2,500 clones, with 70% to 90% appearing a single time and about 7% taken by the ten largest. The sample consisted of lung tumor tissue. These receptors were taken from a human donor with non-small cell lung cancer.

J is TRBJ2-3 and V is TRBV2, with TRBD2 identical over 7 bases. With 8 bases clipped from V and 4 bases from J, the junction kept 0 bases outside the gene matches. Germline-derived CDR1 and CDR2 are SNHLY and FYNNEI. CDR3 length: 11 amino acids. The CDR3 coding sequence is TGTGCCAGCGGGGGGGCAGATACGCAGTATTTT. This translates into CASGGADTQYF.

The genes are TRBV30 and TRBJ2-7; 9 nucleotides align to TRBD2. In germline, CDR1 is GTSNPN, CDR2 SVGIG (reference sequence). The CDR3 is 15 amino acids. The J segment lost 4 bases and the V segment lost 8 bases, leaving 15 bases of the junction unmatched. The chain's CDR3 is CALEPGSGSFYEQYF. DNA of the CDR3: TGTGCCCTCGAACCGGGTAGCGGGAGTTTTTACGAGCAGTACTTC. Full variable domain (rest looked up from reference TRBV30 and TRBJ2-7): SQTIHQWPATLVQPVGSPLSLECTVEGTSNPNLYWYRQAAGRGLQLLFYSVGIGQISSEVPQNLSASRPQDRQFILSSKKLLLSDSGFYLCALEPGSGSFYEQYFGPGTRLTVT.

The chain couples TRBV29-1 to TRBJ1-2, with D possibly TRBD1 on 5 matching bases. The CDR3 spans 11 residues. Per the germline V gene, CDR1 is SQVTM and CDR2 is ANQGSEA. V lost 4 bases, J lost 8 bases, and 11 bases lay in between. In DNA, the CDR3 is TGCAGCGTTGCAGGGCAGGCGGGCTACACCTTC. Protein product: CSVAGQAGYTF.

This sequence joins TRBV2 and TRBJ2-5; D might be TRBD2 (5 bases). CDR1 and CDR2 (germline): SNHLY, FYNNEI. V dropped 0 bases and J dropped 1 base, with 9 bases sitting between them. The CDR3 runs to 15 residues. The CDR3 loop reads CASSEADWSQETQYF. The CDR3 DNA reads TGTGCCAGCAGTGAAGCGGACTGGAGCCAAGAGACCCAGTACTTC.

This clone showed up just a few times. V usage is TRBV15 and J usage is TRBJ1-1; possibly TRBD1 for D (6 bases). The germline V and J ends were trimmed by 3 bases and 1 base, with 12 bases remaining between them. CDR1 is LNHNV, CDR2 YYDKDF, per germline (reference sequence). There are 15 residues in the CDR3. CDR3: CATSRGDTPNTEAFF. CDR3 bases: TGTGCCACCAGCAGGGGGGACACCCCGAACACTGAAGCTTTCTTT.

The rearrangement links TRBV4-2 to TRBJ2-3, with TRBD2 matching 16 bases. Losses at the gene ends were 3 bases for V and 1 base for J; bases not matched to a gene: 7. The CDR3 loop spans 19 amino acids. Germline V gives CDR1 LGHNA, CDR2 YNFKEQ. The CDR3 protein is CASSHRSGLAGGGTDTQYF. CDR3 nucleotides: TGTGCCAGCAGCCACCGCTCGGGACTAGCGGGAGGGGGCACAGATACGCAGTATTTT.

This CDR3 is CASRREGPNIQYF. The CDR3 nucleotides read TGTGCCAGCAGGAGGGAGGGCCCGAACATTCAGTACTTC. The rearrangement links TRBV2 to TRBJ2-4; 7 bases fit TRBD2. The trim removed 6 bases at V and 7 bases at J, leaving 6 bases unmatched. CDR3 length: 13 residues. The germline V gene has CDR1 SNHLY and CDR2 FYNNEI. Using reference TRBV2 and TRBJ2-4 for the parts outside the CDR3, the full variable domain is EPEVTQTPSHQVTQMGQEVILRCVPISNHLYFYWYRQILGQKVEFLVSFYNNEISEKSEIFDDQFSVERPDGSNFTLKIRSTKLEDSAMYFCASRREGPNIQYFGAGTRLSVL.

This clone has just one count. The chain carries TRBV6-6 and TRBJ2-1; perhaps TRBD2 as D (7 bases). Germline-derived CDR1 and CDR2 are MNHNY and SVGAGI (reference sequence). This CDR3 is 14 amino acids long. V was trimmed by 8 bases and J by 8 bases, leaving 19 bases between them. CDR3 in amino acids: CASVRGRETYEQFF. For the CDR3, the DNA is TGTGCCAGCGTCCGGGGGCGGGAGACCTATGAGCAGTTCTTC.

V and J are TRBV7-2 and TRBJ1-2; 7 nucleotides align to TRBD1. CDR3 length equals 13 residues. V lost 1 base and J lost 6; bases outside the gene matches: 2. Per the germline V gene, CDR1 is SGHTA and CDR2 is FQGNSA. The CDR3 here is CASSLGQGHGYTF. The CDR3 coding sequence is TGTGCCAGCAGCTTAGGACAGGGACATGGCTACACCTTC.

CDR3 region: CASSQEYVGNEQFF. CDR3 nucleotides: TGCGCCAGCAGCCAGGAGTATGTTGGGAATGAGCAGTTCTTC. The gene calls are TRBV4-1 and TRBJ2-1; D is undetermined. V was pared by 3 bases and J by 7 bases, with 13 bases between. This CDR3 has 14 amino acids. The germline V gene encodes CDR1 MGHRA and CDR2 YSYEKL.

The CDR3 sequence: CASSLAGGNEQFF. In DNA, the CDR3 is TGTGCCAGCAGTTTGGCGGGAGGCAATGAGCAGTTCTTC. The chain combines TRBV28 with TRBJ2-1; 8 bases line up with TRBD2. V shed 3 bases, J shed 6 bases, and the junction held 1 base outside the gene matches. Germline V CDR1 and CDR2: MDHEN, SYDVKM. The CDR3 is made up of 13 amino acids.

CDR3 in amino acids: CSALRWGPQYF. DNA for the CDR3: TGCAGCGCCCTGAGGTGGGGCCCCCAGTATTTT. V is TRBV29-1 and J is TRBJ2-3, with TRBD1 as a possible D gene (5 bases). The germline V gene has CDR1 SQVTM and CDR2 ANQGSEA. Between the trimmed V and J ends, which lost 7 bases and 12 bases, there was a span of 17 bases. This CDR3 contains 11 residues.

The chain has TRBV18 and TRBJ1-5; no definite D call. Germline loops: CDR1 KGHSH, CDR2 LQKENI. CDR3 length: 15 residues. The V gene lost 2 bases and the J gene lost 4 bases, with 12 bases spanning the gap. CDR3 DNA sequence: TGTGCCAGCTCACCAACAAGCACGGGTAATCAGCCCCAGCATTTT. It codes for CASSPTSTGNQPQHF.

The chain recombines TRBV29-1 with TRBJ1-2; 7 positions match TRBD1. From germline, CDR1 is SQVTM and CDR2 ANQGSEA. The CDR3 sequence is 14 residues long. The V gene end was trimmed by 6 bases and the J gene end by 2 bases; junction bases not matched to a gene: 9. The CDR3 DNA is TGCAGCGTCCAGTTGGACAGGACGAACTATGGCTACACCTTC. It translates to CSVQLDRTNYGYTF. Full variable domain (remainder filled in from reference TRBV29-1 and TRBJ1-2): SAVISQKPSRDICQRGTSLTIQCQVDSQVTMMFWYRQQPGQSLTLIATANQGSEATYESGFVIDKFPISRPNLTFSTLTVSNMSPEDSSIYLCSVQLDRTNYGYTFGSGTRLTVV.

The chain couples TRBV28 to TRBJ1-1, with 7 bases matching TRBD1. Germline values: CDR1 MDHEN, CDR2 SYDVKM. This CDR3 comprises 14 residues. The V gene end was trimmed by 5 bases and the J gene end by 4 bases; junction bases not matched to a gene: 7. DNA for the CDR3: TGTGCCAGCAGTGTACTACAGGGGAGCACTGAAGCTTTCTTT. Translating gives CASSVLQGSTEAFF.

This clone has just a few counts. The chain uses TRBV6-1 and TRBJ2-1; D is ambiguous. The CDR3 is 15 amino acids. V was shortened by 1 base and J by 1 base, with 8 bases between the two germline ends. In germline, CDR1 is MNHNS, CDR2 SASEGT. The CDR3 sequence: CASSEGLTSYNEQFF. Here the CDR3 DNA reads TGTGCCAGCAGTGAAGGACTGACTTCCTACAATGAGCAGTTCTTC.

This clone was seen more than once but under ten times. This chain uses TRBV5-1 with TRBJ1-5; no clear D gene. Trimming cost V 0 bases and J 4 bases, with 5 bases left between them. CDR3 size: 13 residues. Germline V CDR1 and CDR2: SGHRS, YFSETQ. CDR3 DNA sequence: TGCGCCAGCAGCTTGGGAGATAATCAGCCCCAGCATTTT. Its protein is CASSLGDNQPQHF.

V gene TRBV18 combines with J gene TRBJ1-5; possibly TRBD1 for D (5 bases). The V and J ends lost 3 bases and 5 bases respectively, with 8 bases between them. Germline assignment: CDR1 KGHSH and CDR2 LQKENI. The length of the CDR3 is 13 residues. CDR3 sequence: CASSPGRDQPQHF. The CDR3 nucleotides are TGTGCCAGCTCACCCGGCAGGGATCAGCCCCAGCATTTT. The full variable domain, in which reference TRBV18 and TRBJ1-5 provide the parts outside the CDR3, is NAGVMQNPRHLVRRRGQEARLRCSPMKGHSHVYWYRQLPEEGLKFMVYLQKENIIDESGMPKERFSAEFPKEGPSILRIQQVVRGDSAAYFCASSPGRDQPQHFGDGTRLSIL.

This clone has a single count. The chain links TRBV27 to TRBJ2-2; D remains ambiguous. This CDR3 region has 14 residues. Germline V lookup: CDR1 MNHEY, CDR2 SMNVEV (reference sequence). Trimming stripped 6 bases from V and 1 base from J, with 9 bases between. CDR3 protein: CASSLTRNTGELFF. The CDR3, as DNA: TGTGCCAGCAGCCTTACACGGAACACCGGGGAGCTGTTTTTT.

This clone was seen more than once but under ten times. This chain links TRBV19 with TRBJ1-1; 8 bases map to TRBD1. The J segment lost 6 bases and the V segment lost 5 bases, leaving 8 bases of the junction unmatched. The germline CDR1 and CDR2 sequences are LNHDA and SQIVND (reference sequence). The CDR3 is 14 residues long. The CDR3 here is CASSVGQEVSEAFF. CDR3 nucleotides: TGTGCCAGTAGTGTGGGACAGGAGGTATCTGAAGCTTTCTTT.

V and J are TRBV25-1 and TRBJ2-1, with TRBD2 identical over 8 bases. The CDR3 sequence is 13 residues long. Germline lookup yields CDR1 MGHDK and CDR2 SYGVNS. Trimming removed 8 bases from V and 2 bases from J; junction bases left unmatched: 2. CDR3 residues: CASVGLAYNEQFF. CDR3 nucleotides: TGTGCCAGCGTGGGACTAGCCTACAATGAGCAGTTCTTC.

The chain recombines TRBV7-2 with TRBJ2-5; 9 nucleotides agree with TRBD2. Trimming removed 2 bases from V and 5 bases from J; junction bases left unmatched: 6. CDR1 and CDR2 (germline): SGHTA, FQGNSA. The CDR3 contains 15 residues. The CDR3 protein is CASSLNWLAGETQYF. Written as DNA, the CDR3 is TGTGCCAGCAGCTTAAATTGGCTAGCGGGGGAGACCCAGTACTTC.

The CDR3 sequence: CASSLLFVGQNEKLFF. The CDR3 coding sequence is TGTGCCAGCAGTTTGTTATTCGTGGGACAGAATGAAAAACTGTTTTTT. The chain employs TRBV6-5 and TRBJ1-4; 7 bases are a match to TRBD1. The CDR3 runs 16 residues. J gave up 5 bases and V 4 bases, and 10 bases lay outside the gene matches. CDR1 is MNHEY, CDR2 SVGAGI, per germline.

The V gene is TRBV5-6, the J gene TRBJ1-5; D uncertain. Trimming removed 0 bases from V and 9 bases from J, with 10 bases in between. CDR1 and CDR2 from the germline V gene are SGHDT and YYEEEE. The CDR3 covers 13 residues. This chain's CDR3 is CASSLDAGRPQHF. DNA of the CDR3: TGTGCCAGCAGCTTGGATGCGGGTCGGCCCCAGCATTTT.

The V gene is TRBV5-1, the J gene TRBJ2-3; 11 nucleotides match TRBD2. This CDR3 has 17 residues. V shed 0 bases and J 7 bases; nucleotides not matched to a gene: 10. Germline lookup yields CDR1 SGHRS and CDR2 YFSETQ. In DNA, the CDR3 is TGCGCCAGCAGCTTGGACCTAGCGGGAGGTATCCAAAATACGCAGTATTTT. Amino acid sequence: CASSLDLAGGIQNTQYF.

This clone was found once. The rearrangement uses TRBV7-2 and TRBJ1-3, with 10 positions matching TRBD1. The trim removed 1 base at V and 4 bases at J, leaving 7 bases unmatched. Per the germline V gene, CDR1 is SGHTA and CDR2 is FQGNSA. CDR3 size: 17 residues. This chain's CDR3 is CASSLGEGTGAGNTIYF. In DNA, the CDR3 is TGTGCCAGCAGCTTAGGAGAGGGGACAGGGGCAGGAAACACCATATATTTT.

The chain joins TRBV5-4 to TRBJ2-5; 8 bases are shared with TRBD1. The CDR3 sequence is 16 residues long. With V trimmed by 4 bases and J by 1 base, 9 bases remained unmatched. Germline CDR1 is SGHNT and CDR2 is YYREEE (reference sequence). This CDR3 is CASSPRDRTTQETQYF. The CDR3 DNA reads TGTGCCAGCAGCCCCAGGGACAGGACTACCCAAGAGACCCAGTACTTC.

The J gene is TRBJ1-5, the V gene TRBV4-2, with D hard to call. Between the trimmed V and J ends, which lost 1 base and 5 bases, there was a span of 9 bases. From germline, CDR1 is LGHNA and CDR2 YNFKEQ. This CDR3 has 14 residues. CDR3 coding DNA: TGTGCCAGCAGCCAAGTTGGCACCGATCAGCCCCAGCATTTT. Its translation is CASSQVGTDQPQHF.

The chain combines TRBV2 with TRBJ2-1; D ambiguous. V lost 6 bases, J lost 6 bases, and 9 bases lay in between. The CDR3 has 12 residues. Germline loops: CDR1 SNHLY, CDR2 FYNNEI. The CDR3 is CASSNTRNEQFF. CDR3 nucleotides: TGTGCCAGCAGCAATACGCGCAATGAGCAGTTCTTC.

The chain couples TRBV30 to TRBJ2-5; D might be TRBD2 (6 bases). V was pared by 0 bases and J by 4 bases, with 12 bases between. CDR3 size: 14 residues. Germline CDR1 reads GTSNPN; CDR2 reads SVGIG (reference sequence). CDR3 sequence reads: CAWSVMGGAETQYF. The CDR3 DNA sequence: TGTGCCTGGAGTGTAATGGGGGGAGCAGAGACCCAGTACTTC.

J is TRBJ1-5 and V is TRBV16; no clear D. V was trimmed by 0 bases and J by 5 bases, leaving 8 bases between them. This CDR3 comprises 14 residues. Germline V CDR1 and CDR2: KGHSY, FQNENV. The chain's CDR3 is CASSQSGGDQPQHF. DNA for the CDR3: TGTGCCAGCAGCCAATCTGGAGGAGATCAGCCCCAGCATTTT.

The rearrangement links TRBV27 to TRBJ1-6, with D perhaps matching TRBD1 (6 bases). Germline lookup yields CDR1 MNHEY and CDR2 SMNVEV (reference sequence). The CDR3 consists of 15 residues. Trimming stripped 1 base from V and 6 bases from J, with 10 bases between. The CDR3 protein is CASSLWLGANSPLHF. CDR3 bases: TGTGCCAGCAGTTTATGGTTGGGGGCTAATTCACCCCTCCACTTT.